This T cell receptor beta chain was sequenced during a study of blood T cell repertoires in COVID-19. Study background: Samples of COVID-19 (acute and convalescent) were obtained from the United States, Italy and Spain. T cells, B-cell-depleted T cells, or PBMCs supplied cDNA or gDNA.

The Seattle patients joined while their infection was active and were tracked longitudinally afterward. Here immunoSEQ multiplex PCR was the method, and the copy in TCRdb shows in-frame clones only, minus some. The sample holds about 140,000 clones, 84% seen once. Germline loops: CDR1 KGHDR, CDR2 SFDVKD. CDR3 length: 16 amino acids. V lost 5 bases and J lost 6, with 20 bases in between. This clone occurred once. The gene calls are TRBV24-1 and TRBJ2-3; D might be TRBD1 (6 bases). The receptor was derived from a man in his thirties or forties with COVID-19, enrolled during active disease. Sequencing used peripheral blood. CDR3 nucleotide sequence: TGTGCCACCAGTGTGGGGGCTAGTAGACTACTGGATACGCAGTATTTT. Its protein product is CATSVGASRLLDTQYF.